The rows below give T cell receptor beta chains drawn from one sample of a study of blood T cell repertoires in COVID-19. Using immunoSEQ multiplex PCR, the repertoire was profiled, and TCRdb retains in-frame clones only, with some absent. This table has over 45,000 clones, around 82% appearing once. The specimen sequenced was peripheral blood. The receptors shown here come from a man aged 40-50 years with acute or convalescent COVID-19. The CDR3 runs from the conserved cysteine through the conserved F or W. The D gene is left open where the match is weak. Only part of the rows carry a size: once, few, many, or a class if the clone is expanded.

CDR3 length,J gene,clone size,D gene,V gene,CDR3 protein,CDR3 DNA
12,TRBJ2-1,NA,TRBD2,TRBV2,CASYRREDEQFF,TGTGCCAGTTACCGGCGGGAGGATGAGCAGTTCTTC
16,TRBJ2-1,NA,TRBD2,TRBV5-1,CASSFPLAGKINEQFF,TGCGCCAGCAGCTTCCCACTAGCGGGGAAGATCAATGAGCAGTTCTTC
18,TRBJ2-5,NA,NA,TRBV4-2,CASSQDPQGRALQETQYF,TGTGCCAGCAGCCAAGACCCCCAGGGGAGGGCCCTTCAAGAGACCCAGTACTTC
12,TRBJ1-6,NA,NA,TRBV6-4,CASSWRGSPLHF,TGTGCCAGCAGTTGGCGGGGATCACCCCTCCACTTT
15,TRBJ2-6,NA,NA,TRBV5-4,CASSLDLSGANVLTF,TGTGCCAGCAGCCTAGACCTCTCTGGGGCCAACGTCCTGACTTTC
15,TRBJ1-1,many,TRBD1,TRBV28,CASSPAGGLNTEAFF,TGTGCCAGCAGTCCGGCAGGGGGCCTGAACACTGAAGCTTTCTTT
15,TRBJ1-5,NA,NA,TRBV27,CASSLSRGGRQPQHF,TGTGCCAGCAGTTTATCTAGGGGGGGAAGGCAGCCCCAGCATTTT
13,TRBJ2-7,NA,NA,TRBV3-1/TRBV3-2,CASSPPGYYEQYF,TGTGCCAGCAGCCCCCCAGGGTACTACGAGCAGTACTTC
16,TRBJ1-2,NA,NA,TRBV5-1,CASSPQIPGESYGYTF,TGCGCCAGCAGCCCCCAAATCCCAGGGGAAAGCTATGGCTACACCTTC
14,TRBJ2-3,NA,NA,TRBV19,CASSETGERDTQYF,TGTGCCAGTAGTGAAACGGGGGAGAGAGATACGCAGTATTTT
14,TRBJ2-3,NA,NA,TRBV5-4,CASSSPGGEDTQYF,TGTGCCAGCAGCTCTCCGGGGGGCGAAGATACGCAGTATTTT
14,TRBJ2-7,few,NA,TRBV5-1,CASSLEGNNYEQYF,TGCGCCAGCAGCTTGGAGGGGAATAACTACGAGCAGTACTTC
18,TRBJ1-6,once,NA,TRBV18,CASSPRQLLSSYNSPLHF,TGTGCCAGCTCACCCCGACAGCTACTATCCTCCTATAATTCACCCCTCCACTTT